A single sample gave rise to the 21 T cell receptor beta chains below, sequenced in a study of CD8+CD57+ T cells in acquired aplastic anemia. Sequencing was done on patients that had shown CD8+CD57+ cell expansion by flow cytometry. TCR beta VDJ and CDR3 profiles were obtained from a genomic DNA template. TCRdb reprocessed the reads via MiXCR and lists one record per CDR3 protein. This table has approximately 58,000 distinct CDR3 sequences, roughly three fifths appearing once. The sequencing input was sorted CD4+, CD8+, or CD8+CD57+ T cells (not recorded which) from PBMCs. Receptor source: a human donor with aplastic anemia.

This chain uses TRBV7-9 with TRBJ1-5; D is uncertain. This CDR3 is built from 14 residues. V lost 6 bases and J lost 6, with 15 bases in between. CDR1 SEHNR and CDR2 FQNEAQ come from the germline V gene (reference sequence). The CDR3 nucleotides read TGTGCCAGCAGAGAGAATCAGTACGGTCAGCCCCAGCATTTT. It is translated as CASRENQYGQPQHF.

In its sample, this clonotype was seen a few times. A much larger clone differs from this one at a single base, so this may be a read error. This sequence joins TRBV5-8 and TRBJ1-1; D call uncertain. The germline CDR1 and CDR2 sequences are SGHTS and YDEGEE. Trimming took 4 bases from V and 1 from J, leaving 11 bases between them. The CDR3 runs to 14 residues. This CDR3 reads CASSQRIRNTEAFF. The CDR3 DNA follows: TGTGCCAGCAGCCAAAGGATAAGGAACACTGAAGCTTTCTTT.

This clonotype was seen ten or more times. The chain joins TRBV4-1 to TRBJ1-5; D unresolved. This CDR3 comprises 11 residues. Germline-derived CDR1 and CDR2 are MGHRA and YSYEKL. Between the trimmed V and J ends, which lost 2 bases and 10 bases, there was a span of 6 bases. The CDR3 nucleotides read TGCGCCAGCAGCCAATCTCGTCCCCAGCATTTT. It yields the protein CASSQSRPQHF.

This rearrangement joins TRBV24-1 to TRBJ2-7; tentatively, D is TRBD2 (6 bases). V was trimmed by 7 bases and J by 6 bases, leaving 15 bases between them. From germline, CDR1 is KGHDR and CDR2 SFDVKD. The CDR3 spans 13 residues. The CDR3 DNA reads TGTGCCACCAGCGGGACTTCCTGGGGCGAGCAGTACTTC. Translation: CATSGTSWGEQYF.

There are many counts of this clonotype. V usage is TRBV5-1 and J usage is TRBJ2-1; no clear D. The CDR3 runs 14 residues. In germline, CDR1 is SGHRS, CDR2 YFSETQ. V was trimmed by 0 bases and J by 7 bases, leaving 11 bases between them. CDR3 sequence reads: CASSLDRGLNEQFF. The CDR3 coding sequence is TGCGCCAGCAGCTTGGACCGAGGATTAAATGAGCAGTTCTTC.

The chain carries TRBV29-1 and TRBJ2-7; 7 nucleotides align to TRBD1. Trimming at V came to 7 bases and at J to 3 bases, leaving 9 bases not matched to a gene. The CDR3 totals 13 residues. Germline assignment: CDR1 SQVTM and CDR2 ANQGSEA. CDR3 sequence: CSARGTAYYEQYF. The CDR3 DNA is TGCAGCGCTAGGGGGACAGCCTACTACGAGCAGTACTTC.

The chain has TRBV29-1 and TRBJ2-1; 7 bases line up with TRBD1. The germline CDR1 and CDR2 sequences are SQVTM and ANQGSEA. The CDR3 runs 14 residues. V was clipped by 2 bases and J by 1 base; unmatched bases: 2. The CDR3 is CSVERGQSYNEQFF. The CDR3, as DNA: TGCAGCGTTGAAAGGGGGCAGTCCTACAATGAGCAGTTCTTC.

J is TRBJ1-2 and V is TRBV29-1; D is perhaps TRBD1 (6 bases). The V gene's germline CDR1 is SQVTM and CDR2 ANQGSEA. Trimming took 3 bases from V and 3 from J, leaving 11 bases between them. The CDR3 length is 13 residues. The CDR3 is CSVESGDHYGYTF. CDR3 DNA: TGCAGCGTTGAGTCAGGGGACCACTATGGCTACACCTTC.

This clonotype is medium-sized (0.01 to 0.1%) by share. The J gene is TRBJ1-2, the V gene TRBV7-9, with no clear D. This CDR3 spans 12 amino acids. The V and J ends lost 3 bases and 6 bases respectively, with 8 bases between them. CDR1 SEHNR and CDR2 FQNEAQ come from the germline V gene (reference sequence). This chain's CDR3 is CASSFQVNGYTF. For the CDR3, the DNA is TGTGCCAGCAGCTTCCAGGTGAATGGCTACACCTTC.

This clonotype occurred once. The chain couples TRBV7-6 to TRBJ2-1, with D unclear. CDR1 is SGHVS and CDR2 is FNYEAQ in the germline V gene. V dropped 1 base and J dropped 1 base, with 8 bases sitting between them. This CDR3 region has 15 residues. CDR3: CASSLEVGSYNEQFF. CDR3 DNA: TGTGCCAGCAGCTTAGAAGTTGGGTCCTACAATGAGCAGTTCTTC. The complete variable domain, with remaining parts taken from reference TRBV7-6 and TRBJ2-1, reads GAGVSQSPRYKVTKRGQDVALRCDPISGHVSLYWYRQALGQGPEFLTYFNYEAQQDKSGLPNDRFSAERPEGSISTLTIQRTEQRDSAMYRCASSLEVGSYNEQFFGPGTRLTVL.

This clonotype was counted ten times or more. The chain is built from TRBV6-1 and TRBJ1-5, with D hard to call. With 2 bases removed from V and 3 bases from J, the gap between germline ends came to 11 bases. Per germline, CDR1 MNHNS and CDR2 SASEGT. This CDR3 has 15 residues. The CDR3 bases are TGTGCCAGCAGTGAATCGGCCGACAACAATCAGCCCCAGCATTTT. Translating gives CASSESADNNQPQHF.

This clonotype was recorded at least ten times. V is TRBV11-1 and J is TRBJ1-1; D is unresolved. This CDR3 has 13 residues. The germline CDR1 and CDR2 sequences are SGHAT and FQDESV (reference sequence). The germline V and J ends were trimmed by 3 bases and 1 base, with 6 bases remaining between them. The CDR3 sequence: CASSFETNTEAFF. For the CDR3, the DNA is TGTGCCAGCAGCTTCGAAACGAACACTGAAGCTTTCTTT. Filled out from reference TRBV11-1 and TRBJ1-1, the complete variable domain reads EAEVAQSPRYKITEKSQAVAFWCDPISGHATLYWYRQILGQGPELLVQFQDESVVDDSQLPKDRFSAERLKGVDSTLKIQPAELGDSAMYLCASSFETNTEAFFGQGTRLTVV.

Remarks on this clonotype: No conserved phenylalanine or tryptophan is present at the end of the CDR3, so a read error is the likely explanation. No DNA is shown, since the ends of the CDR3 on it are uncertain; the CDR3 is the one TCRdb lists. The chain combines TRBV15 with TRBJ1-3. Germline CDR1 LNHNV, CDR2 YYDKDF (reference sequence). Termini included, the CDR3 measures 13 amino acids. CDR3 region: CATSRDYGTLPFS.

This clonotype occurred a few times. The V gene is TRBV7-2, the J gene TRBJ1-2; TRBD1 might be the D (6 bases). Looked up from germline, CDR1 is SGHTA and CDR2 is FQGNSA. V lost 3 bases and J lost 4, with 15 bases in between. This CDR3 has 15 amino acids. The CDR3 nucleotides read TGTGCCAGCAGCTTCGGCGGGGGCTCGGTCTATGGCTACACCTTC. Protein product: CASSFGGGSVYGYTF. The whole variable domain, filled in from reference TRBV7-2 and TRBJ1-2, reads GAGVSQSPSNKVTEKGKDVELRCDPISGHTALYWYRQSLGQGLEFLIYFQGNSAPDKSGLPSDRFSAERTGGSVSTLTIQRTQQEDSAVYLCASSFGGGSVYGYTFGSGTRLTVV.

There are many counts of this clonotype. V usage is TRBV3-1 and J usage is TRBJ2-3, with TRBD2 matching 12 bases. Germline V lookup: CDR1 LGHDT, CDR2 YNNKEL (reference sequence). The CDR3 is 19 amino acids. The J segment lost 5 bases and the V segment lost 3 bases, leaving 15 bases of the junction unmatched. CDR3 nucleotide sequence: TGTGCCAGCAGCCACCCCCGGCTAGCGGGGGGGCCTGAGGTAGATACGCAGTATTTT. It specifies CASSHPRLAGGPEVDTQYF.

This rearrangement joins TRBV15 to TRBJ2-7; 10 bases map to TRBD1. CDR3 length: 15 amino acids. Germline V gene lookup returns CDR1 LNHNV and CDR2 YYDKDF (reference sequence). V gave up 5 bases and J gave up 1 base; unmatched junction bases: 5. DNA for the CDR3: TGTGCCACCAGCCTGGGACAGGGGATTTCCTACGAGCAGTACTTC. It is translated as CATSLGQGISYEQYF.

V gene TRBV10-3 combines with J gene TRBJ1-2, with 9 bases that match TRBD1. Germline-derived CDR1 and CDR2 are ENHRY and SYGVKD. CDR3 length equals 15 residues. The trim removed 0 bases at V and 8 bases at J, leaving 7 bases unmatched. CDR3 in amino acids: CAISESNRGPEGYTF. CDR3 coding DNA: TGTGCCATCAGTGAGTCGAACAGGGGGCCGGAGGGCTACACCTTC.

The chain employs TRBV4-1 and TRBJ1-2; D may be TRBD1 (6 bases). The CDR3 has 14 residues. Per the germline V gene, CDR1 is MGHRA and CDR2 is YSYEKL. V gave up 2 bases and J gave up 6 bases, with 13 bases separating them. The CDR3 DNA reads TGCGCCAGCAGCCAATTGGACAGTTTTAATGGCTACACCTTC. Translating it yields CASSQLDSFNGYTF.

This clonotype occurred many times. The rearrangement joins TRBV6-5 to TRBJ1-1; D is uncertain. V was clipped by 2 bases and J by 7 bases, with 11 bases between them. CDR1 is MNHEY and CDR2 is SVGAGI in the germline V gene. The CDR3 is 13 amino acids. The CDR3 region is CASSYHGIVEAFF. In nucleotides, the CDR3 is TGTGCCAGCAGTTACCACGGGATCGTTGAAGCTTTCTTT.

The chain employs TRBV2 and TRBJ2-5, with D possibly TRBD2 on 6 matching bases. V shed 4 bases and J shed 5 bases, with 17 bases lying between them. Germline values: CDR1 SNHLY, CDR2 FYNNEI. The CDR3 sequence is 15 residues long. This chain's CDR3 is CASSGFGGAAETQYF. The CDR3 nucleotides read TGTGCCAGCAGTGGATTCGGCGGGGCAGCCGAGACCCAGTACTTC.

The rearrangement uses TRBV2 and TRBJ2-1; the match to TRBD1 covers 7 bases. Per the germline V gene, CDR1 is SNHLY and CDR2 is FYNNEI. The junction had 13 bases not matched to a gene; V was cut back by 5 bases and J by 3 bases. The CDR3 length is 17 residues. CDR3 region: CASSPITGTVDYNEQFF. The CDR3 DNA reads TGTGCCAGCAGTCCTATTACCGGGACAGTGGACTACAATGAGCAGTTCTTC.